This T cell receptor (beta chain) was sequenced during a study of cytomegalovirus exposure and HLA in healthy donors. PCR was performed using 60 Vbeta and 13 Jbeta primers. TCRdb keeps only in-frame clones here, not all; method: immunoSEQ multiplex PCR. The sample includes 150,000 to 200,000 clones, about 80% seen only once; the top ten take about 2.1%. The clonotype comes from a woman aged 30 to 39 in good health and CMV-seropositive. Source material: PBMCs.

The CDR3 protein is CASSYSSSYNEQFF. CDR3 sequence (DNA): TGTGCCAGTAGTTACTCTAGCTCCTACAATGAGCAGTTCTTC. The J gene is TRBJ2-1, the V gene TRBV19; D uncertain. There are 14 residues in the CDR3. The V and J ends lost 5 bases and 0 bases respectively, with 8 bases between them. From germline, CDR1 is LNHDA and CDR2 SQIVND (reference sequence).